The 21 T cell receptor beta chains below all came from one sample that was sequenced in a study of blood T cells in healthy people across ages. A second about 7 to 12 cycle PCR used barcoded and J-beta primers. TCRdb independently ran MiXCR on the 5' RACE reads; one entry per CDR3 protein. The sample holds about 800,000 distinct CDR3 sequences; just under 25% are singletons and the top ten take under 4.5%. These data were also reused for a study on T cells of mothers and their children.

The sequenced sample consisted of blood. The receptors come from a boy aged 5-17 years in good health.

The genes are TRBV7-9 and TRBJ2-5; a weak D match, TRBD1 (5 bases). CDR3 size: 15 residues. Trimming pared 2 bases from V and 4 bases from J, leaving 14 bases between. Germline V gene data show CDR1 as SEHNR and CDR2 as FQNEAQ (reference sequence). For the CDR3, the DNA is TGTGCCAGCAGCTTATCGCAGGGTGACGGAGAGACCCAGTACTTC. Translated: CASSLSQGDGETQYF.

The rearrangement uses TRBV4-3 and TRBJ2-1, with D possibly TRBD2 on 5 matching bases. The germline V and J ends were trimmed by 3 bases and 6 bases, with 15 bases remaining between them. The CDR3 loop spans 15 amino acids. Germline V gene sequence: CDR1 LGHNA, CDR2 YSLEER. This CDR3 is CASSHHTVATNEQFF. The CDR3 bases are TGCGCCAGCAGCCATCATACGGTAGCGACCAATGAGCAGTTCTTC.

The genes are TRBV15 and TRBJ1-1; tentatively, D is TRBD1 (6 bases). Deletions cut 0 bases from V and 4 bases from J, with 15 bases between. This CDR3 contains 16 residues. Germline CDR1 is LNHNV and CDR2 is YYDKDF (reference sequence). CDR3 nucleotides: TGTGCCACCAGCAGAGATATGGGGTACAGGGCCACTGAAGCTTTCTTT. This sequence encodes CATSRDMGYRATEAFF.

The chain combines TRBV7-9 with TRBJ2-1; tentative D call: TRBD2 (5 bases). The V end lost 5 bases, the J end lost 8 bases, and 10 bases lay between the germline ends. Per the germline V gene, CDR1 is SEHNR and CDR2 is FQNEAQ (reference sequence). The CDR3 has 12 amino acids. The CDR3 DNA reads as TGTGCCAGCAGCAACGGGGTTCATGAGCAGTTCTTC. Translated: CASSNGVHEQFF.

This clonotype was detected a few times. The V gene is TRBV9, the J gene TRBJ2-7, with 10 nucleotides matching TRBD2. CDR3 length: 15 residues. Trimming cost V 0 bases and J 3 bases; bases outside gene matches: 3. Germline-derived CDR1 and CDR2 are SGDLS and YYNGEE. CDR3 loop: CASSVGVAGGYEQYF. The CDR3 DNA reads as TGTGCCAGCAGCGTAGGGGTAGCGGGAGGCTACGAGCAGTACTTC.

This clonotype showed up just a few times. The chain's CDR3 is CASTLVGSPGTQYF. The CDR3 nucleotides read TGTGCCAGCACCTTAGTGGGAAGTCCCGGTACGCAGTATTTT. The rearrangement links TRBV14 to TRBJ2-3; D is undetermined. The CDR3 runs to 14 residues. Germline CDR1 is SGHDN and CDR2 is FVKESK. V lost 7 bases to trimming and J lost 8 bases, with 19 bases between them.

The V gene is TRBV29-1, the J gene TRBJ2-1; TRBD2 matches at 9 bases. Gene TRBJ2-7 matches the end of the DNA better, so the J call may be wrong. The CDR3 sequence is 17 residues long. Germline lookup yields CDR1 SQVTM and CDR2 ANQGSEA. The CDR3 region is CSVGGVAGGPNSYEQYF. As DNA, the CDR3 is TGCAGCGTTGGTGGTGTGGCGGGGGGGCCCAACTCCTACGAGCAGTACTTC.

This clonotype was observed a few times. This chain links TRBV7-2 with TRBJ1-2; D is undetermined. V was shortened by 1 base and J by 4 bases, with 13 bases between the two germline ends. This CDR3 region has 15 residues. The germline gives CDR1 SGHTA, CDR2 FQGNSA. Here the CDR3 reads CASSLDFSTSYGYTF. Written as DNA, the CDR3 is TGTGCCAGCAGCTTAGACTTTTCGACAAGCTATGGCTACACCTTC.

This clonotype has more than one count but fewer than ten. The V call is TRBV27, the J call TRBJ2-1; 11 bases line up with TRBD2. Unmatched junction bases numbered 6, after V lost 5 bases and J lost 0 bases. Germline CDR1 and CDR2: MNHEY and SMNVEV (reference sequence). The CDR3 contains 17 residues. CDR3 nucleotides: TGTGCCAGCAGTCCGACTAGCGGGACCTACTCCTACAATGAGCAGTTCTTC. Translated: CASSPTSGTYSYNEQFF.

The CDR3 DNA follows: TGTGCCAGTAGTATAAGCCAGGGGGCTGCCTACGAGCAGTACTTC. It is translated as CASSISQGAAYEQYF. V is TRBV19 and J is TRBJ2-7; 8 bases map to TRBD1. The length of the CDR3 is 15 residues. V lost 2 bases, J lost 2 bases, and 5 bases stayed unmatched. Germline assignment: CDR1 LNHDA and CDR2 SQIVND (reference sequence). The full variable domain, its missing parts supplied by reference TRBV19 and TRBJ2-7, is DGGITQSPKYLFRKEGQNVTLSCEQNLNHDAMYWYRQDPGQGLRLIYYSQIVNDFQKGDIAEGYSVSREKKESFPLTVTSAQKNPTAFYLCASSISQGAAYEQYFGPGTRLTVT.

Only a few counts were recorded for this clonotype. The V and J genes are TRBV4-3 and TRBJ1-2; unclear D gene. Looked up from germline, CDR1 is LGHNA and CDR2 is YSLEER. CDR3 length: 14 amino acids. V dropped 0 bases and J dropped 4 bases, with 9 bases sitting between them. This CDR3 is CASSQDWRAYGYTF. For the CDR3, the DNA is TGCGCCAGCAGCCAAGATTGGCGGGCCTATGGCTACACCTTC.

The J gene is TRBJ2-1, the V gene TRBV5-1; D is possibly TRBD2 (7 bases). The CDR3 is 15 amino acids. The V gene's germline CDR1 is SGHRS and CDR2 YFSETQ. Trimming took 4 bases from V and 0 from J, leaving 11 bases between them. CDR3: CASSGGALSYNEQFF. Here the CDR3 DNA reads TGCGCCAGCAGCGGGGGGGCCCTCTCCTACAATGAGCAGTTCTTC. The whole variable domain, filled in from reference TRBV5-1 and TRBJ2-1, reads KAGVTQTPRYLIKTRGQQVTLSCSPISGHRSVSWYQQTPGQGLQFLFEYFSETQRNKGNFPGRFSGRQFSNSRSEMNVSTLELGDSALYLCASSGGALSYNEQFFGPGTRLTVL.

The chain combines TRBV5-1 with TRBJ2-1; the D is unclear. The CDR3 is 15 amino acids. CDR1 is SGHRS and CDR2 is YFSETQ in the germline V gene. Trimming pared 5 bases from V and 1 base from J, leaving 13 bases between. The CDR3 bases are TGCGCCAGCAGTCTCCTAGTGGGGTCCTACAATGAGCAGTTCTTC. Amino acids: CASSLLVGSYNEQFF.

This clonotype was counted only a few times. The CDR3 coding sequence is TGTGCCAGCAGCGTACTCCCGGTGGGTTACAATGAGCAGTTCTTC. It is translated as CASSVLPVGYNEQFF. This chain links TRBV3-1 with TRBJ2-1; D remains unclear. Germline lookup yields CDR1 LGHDT and CDR2 YNNKEL (reference sequence). V dropped 5 bases and J dropped 4 bases, with 15 bases sitting between them. The CDR3 runs 15 residues.

There are a few counts of this clonotype. One junction end disagrees with the germline gene, perhaps due to a read error. The CDR3 coding sequence is TGTGCCACCAGTGACCCACTAGCGGGGGGCGATGAGCAATTCTTC. This gives the protein CATSDPLAGGDEQFF. The chain couples TRBV24-1 to TRBJ2-5; 12 bases are shared with TRBD2. The CDR3 is made up of 15 amino acids. Germline V lookup: CDR1 KGHDR, CDR2 SFDVKD.

The CDR3 is CASSLQPGQGTSVQYF. In DNA, the CDR3 is TGTGCCAGCAGCTTACAACCGGGACAGGGGACCTCTGTGCAGTACTTC. The chain is built from TRBV7-6 and TRBJ2-7; TRBD1 matches at 10 bases. This CDR3 has 16 amino acids. CDR1 and CDR2 from the germline V gene are SGHVS and FNYEAQ. The ends lost 2 bases at V and 9 bases at J; junction bases unmatched: 13.

The chain recombines TRBV24-1 with TRBJ2-3; 8 bases are a match to TRBD1. V lost 4 bases to trimming and J lost 4 bases; unmatched junction nucleotides: 6. In germline, CDR1 is KGHDR, CDR2 SFDVKD. The CDR3 covers 15 residues. The CDR3 DNA sequence: TGTGCCACCAGTGAGACGGACAGGGCTTCAGATACGCAGTATTTT. Translation: CATSETDRASDTQYF.

CDR3 loop: CASSLDLAGGRYF. Written as DNA, the CDR3 is TGTGCCAGCAGCTTAGACCTAGCGGGGGGGAGGTACTTC. The chain is built from TRBV7-2 and TRBJ2-5, with 12 bases matching TRBD2. With 1 base clipped from V and 13 bases from J, the junction kept 4 bases outside the gene matches. The germline V gene has CDR1 SGHTA and CDR2 FQGNSA. This CDR3 has 13 residues. The full variable domain, in which reference TRBV7-2 and TRBJ2-5 provide the parts outside the CDR3, is GAGVSQSPSNKVTEKGKDVELRCDPISGHTALYWYRQSLGQGLEFLIYFQGNSAPDKSGLPSDRFSAERTGGSVSTLTIQRTQQEDSAVYLCASSLDLAGGRYFGPGTRLLVL.

This clonotype has more than one count but fewer than ten. J is TRBJ2-1 and V is TRBV29-1; TRBD2 might be the D (6 bases). Per germline, CDR1 SQVTM and CDR2 ANQGSEA. The CDR3 runs 15 residues. V dropped 2 bases and J dropped 5 bases, with 16 bases sitting between them. The CDR3 nucleotides read TGCAGCGTTGAACGCTATCGGCGGGAAGACAATGAGCAGTTCTTC. This encodes CSVERYRREDNEQFF.

This clonotype was seen a few times. The genes are TRBV4-1 and TRBJ2-5, with TRBD2 matching over 8 bases. The J segment lost 5 bases and the V segment lost 4 bases, leaving 9 bases of the junction unmatched. Looked up from germline, CDR1 is MGHRA and CDR2 is YSYEKL. The CDR3 has 15 residues. This chain's CDR3 is CASSRPGGPRETQYF. CDR3 DNA: TGCGCCAGCAGCCGACCGGGGGGGCCTCGGGAGACCCAGTACTTC.

Only a few counts were recorded for this clonotype. This chain uses TRBV12-3 or TRBV12-4 with TRBJ2-2; D is ambiguous. CDR3 length: 12 residues. Between the trimmed V and J ends, which lost 10 bases and 6 bases, there was a span of 12 bases. The CDR3 reads CATTTRAGELFF. CDR3 bases: TGTGCCACCACGACCCGGGCCGGGGAGCTGTTTTTT.